Sequencing of this T cell receptor (beta chain) was carried out in a study of beta chain features in type 1 diabetes (dated by TCRdb to the late 2010s). Background for the entire study: Mean age, gender distribution, total cell number and subset yield did not differ between patients and healthy donors. A total of under 140,000,000 sorted cells were examined across all samples, and the number of cells per subset was strongly correlated with RNA yield. In the study, recently diagnosed type 1 diabetes patients and matched healthy donors were compared on the TCRB repertoires of their sorted circulating CD4+ T cell subsets. Whereas all 30 or so donors provided naive and central memory subsets, regulatory and stem cell-like memory subsets were isolated from just 8 patients and about 8 healthy donors. Broad study findings and their caveats: Because cDNA was sequenced instead of genomic DNA, activated cells with high expression could be over-represented, although the groups did not differ in activation or CD3 levels. Naive, central memory and regulatory TCRB repertoires appeared to be more alike among patients than among healthy donors. At VDJ recombination sites, type 1 diabetes patients had fewer insertions and more deleted nucleotides, which implies abnormalities in thymic rearrangement. Because small numbers of individuals were included in the HLA sub-analyses, any influence of HLA type on TCRB rearrangement was left unresolved. Shorter templates might be favored by PCR, yet because patient and control samples were amplified and corrected together, any such skew would affect both groups equally. In all four CD4+ subsets, TCRB CDR3 length was moderately but significantly shorter in type 1 diabetes patients.

The entire isolated RNA was reverse transcribed using the High Capacity cDNA Reverse Transcription Kit, and thus expressed TCRB transcripts were sequenced. Deep immunoSEQ sequencing was applied to naive, central memory and regulatory T cell samples, giving an average of about 3.57 million total reads per sample. Sorted cells were lysed in RLT buffer and RNA was extracted with DNase-treated RNeasy Micro or Mini kits, depending on cell number. Each cell subset was processed separately to prevent cross-contamination, with patient and healthy donor samples processed together. The immunoSEQ multiplex PCR was used to amplify TCRB sequences from cDNA, generating 87-bp fragments that spanned the CDR3 region. Sequencing of the amplicons was performed on the Illumina HiSeq platform. The source study handled its data this way. Synthetic template baselines were used to correct PCR bias computationally, reads within Hamming distance 2 were collapsed together, and singletons that could not be merged were discarded. Reads were aligned against IMGT so that V, D and J genes, CDR3 length and insertions or deletions at six rearrangement sites could be assigned. Within each subset, clonotype counts were normalized to sorted cell number, and only after that were true diversity and Gini coefficients computed with the tcR R package. Repertoire sharing was quantified using the overlap coefficient calculated on TCRB nucleotide sequences. Out-of-frame TCRB sequences from naive cells were analyzed to stand in for the pre-selection repertoire. TCRdb holds this immuneACCESS table with in-frame rearrangements only. Some clones are missing; in checked studies, unresolved V genes explain under half, and the rest has no known cause. V and J calls and clone size are those listed in that table; D and trimming were worked out from the DNA. This sample has more than 550,000 clones in its table, and over 13% of those were observed once. The top ten clones comprise 0.03% to 0.04% of the sample.

From each donor, a single peripheral blood sample of approximately 0.11 L on average was drawn into heparinised tubes. A BD FACSAria II and a panel including CD45RO, CCR7, CD25, CD127, CD95 and CD27 were used to sort naive, central memory, regulatory and stem cell-like memory CD4+ T cells. Purity was above 95% for every sorted population. PBMCs were isolated immediately by Lymphoprep density gradient centrifugation and stained directly without culture. So that batch effects would be minimized, each experiment stained and sorted samples in pairs, pairing one healthy donor with one patient. Comments on this clone: Which antigen it targets is not known. No base-level quality is on record; no much larger clone is a single base apart.

This receptor was obtained from a man in his late teens or twenties with type 1 diabetes. Sequencing was done on a sample of naive CD4+ T cells from blood. The cell subset or site label here, explained by the study, means: true naive CD4+ T cells.

DNA sequence: TGTGCCTGGAGTGGGATGCTGACAGATACGCAGTATTTT. Protein translation: CAWSGMLTDTQYF. The chain uses TRBV30 and TRBJ2-3, with no reliable assignment of the D segment. The CDR3 contains 13 residues, cysteine and phenylalanine counted. Solely the CDR3 DNA is kept, with 39 bases framed from the first base. V and J are truncated by 1 base and 3 bases respectively, leaving an intervening sequence of 8 bases. CDR1 and CDR2 are drawn from the germline V gene (reference sequence): GTSNPN, SVGIG. With all but the CDR3 taken from the reference TRBV30 and TRBJ2-3 genes, the full variable domain is: SQTIHQWPATLVQPVGSPLSLECTVEGTSNPNLYWYRQAAGRGLQLLFYSVGIGQISSEVPQNLSASRPQDRQFILSSKKLLLSDSGFYLCAWSGMLTDTQYFGPGTRLTVL.